This T cell receptor beta chain was recorded in a study of cytomegalovirus exposure and HLA in healthy donors. Whole-study results and caveats: Per published accounts, TCR beta sequences correctly predicted the HLA-A and HLA-B alleles of most subjects. TRBV6-2, TRBV6-3 and some other V segments were unresolvable in 87-base-pair reads. Later genetic work tied a missense DCLRE1C variant to beta-chain V and J trimming.

V shed 5 bases, J shed 4 bases, and the junction held 5 bases outside the gene matches. The CDR3 runs to 15 residues. From germline, CDR1 is MNHEY and CDR2 SVGAGI. PCR primers comprised 60 Vbeta and 13 Jbeta primers. TCRdb's table, derived via immunoSEQ multiplex PCR, lists solely in-frame clones and lacks some. Among tens of thousands of clones listed, 72% were seen once. Points on this clone: Its antigen is not known.

The chain couples TRBV6-5 to TRBJ1-5; TRBD1 matches at 10 bases. This TCR derives from a young man in good health and CMV-seronegative. Input material: PBMCs. CDR3 sequence: CASSRGTGENQPQHF. The DNA of the CDR3 is TGTGCCAGCAGTCGAGGGACAGGGGAGAATCAGCCCCAGCATTTT.